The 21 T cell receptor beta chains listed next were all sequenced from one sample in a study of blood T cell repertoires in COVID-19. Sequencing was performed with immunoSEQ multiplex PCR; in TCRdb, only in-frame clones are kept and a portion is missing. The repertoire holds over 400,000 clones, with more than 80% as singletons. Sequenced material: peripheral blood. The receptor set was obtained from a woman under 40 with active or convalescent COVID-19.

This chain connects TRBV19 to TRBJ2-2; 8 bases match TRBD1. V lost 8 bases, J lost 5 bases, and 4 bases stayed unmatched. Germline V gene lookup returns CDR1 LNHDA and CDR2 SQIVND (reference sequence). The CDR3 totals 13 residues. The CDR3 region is CASWDRRTGELFF. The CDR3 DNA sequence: TGTGCCAGTTGGGACAGGAGAACCGGGGAGCTGTTTTTT.

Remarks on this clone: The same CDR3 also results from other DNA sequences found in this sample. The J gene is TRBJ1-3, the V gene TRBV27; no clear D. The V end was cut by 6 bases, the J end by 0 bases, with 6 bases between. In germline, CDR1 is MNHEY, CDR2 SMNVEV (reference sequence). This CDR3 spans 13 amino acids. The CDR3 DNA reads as TGTGCCAGCAGACCTAGCTCTGGAAACACCATATATTTT. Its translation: CASRPSSGNTIYF.

CDR3 protein: CASSSVSGNTIYF. The CDR3 DNA sequence: TGTGCCAGCTCAAGCGTCTCTGGAAACACCATATATTTT. The chain employs TRBV18 and TRBJ1-3, with D hard to call. Trimming left V 5 bases short and J 0 bases short, with 5 bases between. Germline CDR1 is KGHSH and CDR2 is LQKENI. The CDR3 is 13 residues long.

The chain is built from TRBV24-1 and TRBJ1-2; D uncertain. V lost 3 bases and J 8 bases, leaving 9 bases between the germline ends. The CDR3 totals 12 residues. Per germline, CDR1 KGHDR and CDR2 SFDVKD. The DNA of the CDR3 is TGTGCCACCAGTGATGGCTGGGAGGGCTACACCTTC. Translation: CATSDGWEGYTF.

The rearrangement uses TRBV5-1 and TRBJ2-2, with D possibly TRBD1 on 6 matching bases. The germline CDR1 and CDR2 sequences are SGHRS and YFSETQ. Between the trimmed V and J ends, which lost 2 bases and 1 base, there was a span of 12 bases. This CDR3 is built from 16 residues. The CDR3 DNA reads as TGCGCCAGCAGCTTAGCCCCAGGGGTGAACACCGGGGAGCTGTTTTTT. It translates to CASSLAPGVNTGELFF.

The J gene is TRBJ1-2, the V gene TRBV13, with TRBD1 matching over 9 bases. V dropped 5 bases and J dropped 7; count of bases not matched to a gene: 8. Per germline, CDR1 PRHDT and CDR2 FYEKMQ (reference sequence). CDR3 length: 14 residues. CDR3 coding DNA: TGTGCCAGCAGCAAGGGACAGGGAGTAAGTGGCTACACCTTC. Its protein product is CASSKGQGVSGYTF. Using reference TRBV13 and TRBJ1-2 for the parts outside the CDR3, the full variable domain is AAGVIQSPRHLIKEKRETATLKCYPIPRHDTVYWYQQGPGQDPQFLISFYEKMQSDKGSIPDRFSAQQFSDYHSELNMSSLELGDSALYFCASSKGQGVSGYTFGSGTRLTVV.

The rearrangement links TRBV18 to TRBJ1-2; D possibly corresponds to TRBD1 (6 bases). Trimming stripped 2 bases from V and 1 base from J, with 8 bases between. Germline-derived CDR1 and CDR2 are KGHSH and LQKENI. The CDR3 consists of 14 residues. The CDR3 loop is CASSPSRGNYGYTF. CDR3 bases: TGTGCCAGCTCACCATCCAGGGGTAACTATGGCTACACCTTC.

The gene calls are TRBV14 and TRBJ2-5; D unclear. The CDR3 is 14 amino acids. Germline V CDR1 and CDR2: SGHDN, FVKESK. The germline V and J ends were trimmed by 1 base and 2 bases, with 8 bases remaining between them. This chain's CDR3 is CASSQVNFQETQYF. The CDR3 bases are TGTGCCAGCAGCCAAGTAAACTTTCAAGAGACCCAGTACTTC.

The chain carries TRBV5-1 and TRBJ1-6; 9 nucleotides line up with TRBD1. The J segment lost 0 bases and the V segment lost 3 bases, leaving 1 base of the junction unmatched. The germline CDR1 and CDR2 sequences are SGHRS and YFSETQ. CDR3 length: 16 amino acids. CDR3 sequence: CASSSDRGSYNSPLHF. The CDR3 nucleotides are TGCGCCAGCAGCTCGGACAGGGGCTCCTATAATTCACCCCTCCACTTT.

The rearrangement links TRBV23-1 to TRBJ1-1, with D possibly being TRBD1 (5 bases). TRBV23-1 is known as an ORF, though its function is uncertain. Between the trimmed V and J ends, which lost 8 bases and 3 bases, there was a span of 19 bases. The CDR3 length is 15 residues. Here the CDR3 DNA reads TGCGCCAGCGCCCAACAAGGGGATAGGTACACTGAAGCTTTCTTT. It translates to CASAQQGDRYTEAFF.

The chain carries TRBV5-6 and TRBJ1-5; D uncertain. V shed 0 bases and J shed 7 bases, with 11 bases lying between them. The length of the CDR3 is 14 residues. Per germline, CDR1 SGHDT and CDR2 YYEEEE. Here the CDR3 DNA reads TGTGCCAGCAGCTTGGGAGACGGGAGGCAGCCCCAGCATTTT. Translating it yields CASSLGDGRQPQHF.

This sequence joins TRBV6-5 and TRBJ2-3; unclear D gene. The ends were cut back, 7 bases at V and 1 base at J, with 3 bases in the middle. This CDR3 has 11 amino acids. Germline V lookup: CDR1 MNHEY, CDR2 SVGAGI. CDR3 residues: CASIGTDTQYF. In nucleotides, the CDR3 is TGTGCCAGCATAGGCACAGATACGCAGTATTTT.

The CDR3 spells CAWSTRRTSGSPGELFF. In nucleotides, the CDR3 is TGTGCCTGGAGTACGAGACGGACTAGCGGGAGTCCCGGGGAGCTGTTTTTT. V usage is TRBV30 and J usage is TRBJ2-2, with 13 bases that match TRBD2. There are 17 residues in the CDR3. Germline values: CDR1 GTSNPN, CDR2 SVGIG (reference sequence). With V trimmed by 2 bases and J by 6 bases, 9 bases remained unmatched.

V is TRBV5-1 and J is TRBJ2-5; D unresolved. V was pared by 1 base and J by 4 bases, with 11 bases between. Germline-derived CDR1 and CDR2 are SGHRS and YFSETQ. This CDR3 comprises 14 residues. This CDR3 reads CASSLSSVGETQYF. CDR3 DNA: TGCGCCAGCAGCTTGAGTTCGGTCGGAGAGACCCAGTACTTC.

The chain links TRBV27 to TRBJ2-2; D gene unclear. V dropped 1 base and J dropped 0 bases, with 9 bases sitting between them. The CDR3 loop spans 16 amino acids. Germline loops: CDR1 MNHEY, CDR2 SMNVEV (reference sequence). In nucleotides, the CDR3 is TGTGCCAGCAGTTTATGGAGTGGATCGAACACCGGGGAGCTGTTTTTT. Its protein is CASSLWSGSNTGELFF.

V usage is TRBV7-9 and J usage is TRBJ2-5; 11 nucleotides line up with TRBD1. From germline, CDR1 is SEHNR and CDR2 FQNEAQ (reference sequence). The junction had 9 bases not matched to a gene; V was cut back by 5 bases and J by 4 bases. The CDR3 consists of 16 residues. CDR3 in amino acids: CASSPGDRGFGETQYF. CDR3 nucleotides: TGTGCCAGCAGCCCAGGGGACAGGGGGTTTGGAGAGACCCAGTACTTC. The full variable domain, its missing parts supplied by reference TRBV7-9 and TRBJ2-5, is DTGVSQNPRHKITKRGQNVTFRCDPISEHNRLYWYRQTLGQGPEFLTYFQNEAQLEKSRLLSDRFSAERPKGSFSTLEIQRTEQGDSAMYLCASSPGDRGFGETQYFGPGTRLLVL.

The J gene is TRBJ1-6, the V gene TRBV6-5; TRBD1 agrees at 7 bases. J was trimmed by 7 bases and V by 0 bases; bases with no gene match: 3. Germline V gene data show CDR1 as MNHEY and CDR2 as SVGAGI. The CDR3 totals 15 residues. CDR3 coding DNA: TGTGCCAGCAGTTACTCGAAACAGGGGAATTCACCCCTCCACTTT. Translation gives CASSYSKQGNSPLHF.

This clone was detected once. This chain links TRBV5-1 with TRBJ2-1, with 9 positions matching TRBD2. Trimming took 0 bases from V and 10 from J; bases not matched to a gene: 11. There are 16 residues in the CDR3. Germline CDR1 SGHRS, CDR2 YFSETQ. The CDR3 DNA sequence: TGCGCCAGCAGCTTGGCTAGCGGGGCTTCAAGGGTGGAGCAGTTCTTC. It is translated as CASSLASGASRVEQFF.

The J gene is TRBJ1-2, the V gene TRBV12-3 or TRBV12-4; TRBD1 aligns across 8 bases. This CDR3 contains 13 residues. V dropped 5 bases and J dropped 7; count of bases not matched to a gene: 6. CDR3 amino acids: CASSETGGGGYTF. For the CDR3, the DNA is TGTGCCAGCAGTGAAACAGGGGGAGGTGGCTACACCTTC.

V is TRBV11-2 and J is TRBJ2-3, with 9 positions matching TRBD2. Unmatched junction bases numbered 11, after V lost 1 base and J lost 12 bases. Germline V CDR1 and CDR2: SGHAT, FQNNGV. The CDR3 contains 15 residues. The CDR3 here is CASSLGASGNSLQYF. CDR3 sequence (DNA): TGTGCCAGCAGCTTAGGGGCTAGCGGGAATTCCCTACAGTATTTT.

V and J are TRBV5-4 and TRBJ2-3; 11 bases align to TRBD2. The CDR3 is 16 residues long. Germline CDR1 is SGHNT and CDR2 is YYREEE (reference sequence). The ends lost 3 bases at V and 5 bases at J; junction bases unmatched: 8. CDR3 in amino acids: CASSSALAGAVDTQYF. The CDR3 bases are TGTGCCAGCAGCTCGGCACTAGCGGGAGCTGTAGATACGCAGTATTTT.